The 9 T cell receptor beta chains below come from one sample, sequenced in a study of CD8+CD57+ T cells in acquired aplastic anemia. TCR beta VDJ and CDR3 profiles were obtained from a genomic DNA template. Via MiXCR, TCRdb re-called the reads, giving one row per CDR3 protein. The data contain 250,000 to 300,000 distinct CDR3 sequences, 55% to 60% of them singletons. The specimen was sorted CD4+, CD8+, or CD8+CD57+ T cells (not recorded which) from PBMCs. The origin of the receptors is a human donor with severe aplastic anemia or a healthy control (not recorded which).

The chain combines TRBV5-8 with TRBJ2-5; no clear D. Germline V gene sequence: CDR1 SGHTS, CDR2 YDEGEE. The V gene lost 1 base and the J gene lost 2 bases, with 9 bases spanning the gap. CDR3 length: 14 residues. For the CDR3, the DNA is TGTGCCAGCAGCTTGAATACCAGACAAGAGACCCAGTACTTC. It codes for CASSLNTRQETQYF.

This sequence joins TRBV10-3 and TRBJ2-7, with a possible D match to TRBD1 (6 bases). Trimming took off 4 bases at V and 1 base at J, with 8 bases between the two ends. Germline values: CDR1 ENHRY, CDR2 SYGVKD. There are 13 residues in the CDR3. In nucleotides, the CDR3 is TGTGCCATCAGTGTGCAGGGGTCCTACGAGCAGTACTTC. Translated, it gives CAISVQGSYEQYF.

The rearrangement joins TRBV7-3 to TRBJ1-2; TRBD1 matches at 7 bases. V gave up 6 bases and J gave up 5 bases; unmatched junction bases: 9. Germline V gene lookup returns CDR1 SGHTA and CDR2 FQGTGA. There are 14 residues in the CDR3. The CDR3 nucleotides read TGTGCCAGCAGTTCATACCGGGACAGATATGGCTACACCTTC. Translated, it gives CASSSYRDRYGYTF.

J is TRBJ1-4 and V is TRBV12-3 or TRBV12-4; the match to TRBD1 covers 7 bases. This CDR3 is 17 amino acids long. The V gene end was trimmed by 4 bases and the J gene end by 7 bases; junction bases not matched to a gene: 15. CDR3 DNA: TGTGCCAGCAGTTCACAGGGGACGAACTTCCCCGGTGAAAAACTGTTTTTT. It translates to CASSSQGTNFPGEKLFF.

This chain links TRBV7-3 with TRBJ2-2; 11 bases fit TRBD2. Per germline, CDR1 SGHTA and CDR2 FQGTGA. The trim removed 1 base at V and 7 bases at J, leaving 8 bases unmatched. CDR3 length: 17 residues. The CDR3 reads CASSLIQTSGIGGELFF. The CDR3 DNA is TGTGCCAGCAGCTTAATTCAGACTAGCGGGATTGGCGGGGAGCTGTTTTTT.

This clonotype was found once. The chain employs TRBV2 and TRBJ2-2, with D possibly TRBD2 on 7 matching bases. The CDR3 covers 18 residues. Germline lookup yields CDR1 SNHLY and CDR2 FYNNEI. V was clipped by 6 bases and J by 2 bases, with 22 bases between them. The CDR3 reads CASSDTYRGGGNTGELFF. The CDR3 DNA reads as TGTGCCAGCAGCGACACCTATAGGGGGGGCGGTAACACCGGGGAGCTGTTTTTT.

On this clonotype itself: A junction boundary mismatches the germline segment, possibly from a read error. The chain links TRBV5-6 to TRBJ2-7; tentative D call: TRBD2 (6 bases). The CDR3 loop spans 14 amino acids. CDR1 is SGHDT, CDR2 YYEEEE, per germline. The CDR3 region has the DNA TGTGCCAGCAGCTCGGCGGGACTCTCCTACGAGCAGCACTTC. Translation: CASSSAGLSYEQHF.

This clonotype was seen repeatedly, ten times or more. CDR3 protein: CASSLDNTNSPLHF. The CDR3 DNA follows: TGTGCCAGCAGTTTGGACAACACAAATTCACCCCTCCACTTT. The V and J genes are TRBV28 and TRBJ1-6; weak D call: TRBD1 (5 bases). There are 14 residues in the CDR3. The germline V and J ends were trimmed by 3 bases and 7 bases, with 10 bases remaining between them. CDR1 MDHEN and CDR2 SYDVKM come from the germline V gene.

This clonotype occurred many times. The chain recombines TRBV6-5 with TRBJ1-6; 9 bases fit TRBD1. V trimming: 5 bases; J trimming: 2 bases; junction bases outside the gene matches: 4. This CDR3 spans 16 amino acids. Germline V gives CDR1 MNHEY, CDR2 SVGAGI. The CDR3 coding sequence is TGTGCCAGCAGTACGGGACAGGGAACCTATAATTCACCCCTCCACTTT. Translated, it gives CASSTGQGTYNSPLHF.